The 24 T cell receptor beta chains given below trace back to one sample, sequenced in a study of blood T cell repertoires in COVID-19. Clones were read by immunoSEQ multiplex PCR, and TCRdb kept only the in-frame ones, dropping some. The repertoire consists of about 380,000 clones, with about 89% occurring once and the leading ten covering 1% to 1.5%. Sequenced material: PBMCs or T cells enriched from blood (not recorded which). The receptors stem from a man in his thirties or forties who had recovered from COVID-19.

V usage is TRBV14 and J usage is TRBJ2-3; TRBD2 agrees at 13 bases. The CDR3 is 17 amino acids. V lost 3 bases and J lost 5; bases outside the gene matches: 8. CDR1 is SGHDN and CDR2 is FVKESK in the germline V gene. The CDR3 DNA sequence: TGTGCCAGCAGCCAGACCCTACTAGCGGGGGGGCTAGATACGCAGTATTTT. Translation gives CASSQTLLAGGLDTQYF.

The chain links TRBV5-4 to TRBJ1-2, with no clear D. This CDR3 is built from 13 residues. The V end lost 5 bases, the J end lost 0 bases, and 8 bases lay between the germline ends. Germline V gene data show CDR1 as SGHNT and CDR2 as YYREEE (reference sequence). The CDR3 loop is CASSFDSNYGYTF. CDR3 coding DNA: TGTGCCAGCAGTTTTGACTCTAACTATGGCTACACCTTC. Full variable domain (rest looked up from reference TRBV5-4 and TRBJ1-2): ETGVTQSPTHLIKTRGQQVTLRCSSQSGHNTVSWYQQALGQGPQFIFQYYREEENGRGNFPPRFSGLQFPNYSSELNVNALELDDSALYLCASSFDSNYGYTFGSGTRLTVV.

This chain connects TRBV11-2 to TRBJ2-1, with 7 bases lining up with TRBD2. V shed 5 bases and J 0 bases; nucleotides not matched to a gene: 7. Germline V gives CDR1 SGHAT, CDR2 FQNNGV. This CDR3 is built from 16 residues. CDR3 coding DNA: TGTGCCAGCAGCCCCGGACTAGGGAGCTCCTACAATGAGCAGTTCTTC. It specifies CASSPGLGSSYNEQFF.

This chain links TRBV4-3 with TRBJ1-2, with 12 bases identical to TRBD1. V shed 4 bases, J shed 8 bases, and the junction held 8 bases outside the gene matches. The CDR3 totals 15 residues. The V gene's germline CDR1 is LGHNA and CDR2 YSLEER. Here the CDR3 reads CASSLGTGGAGGYTF. CDR3 DNA: TGCGCCAGCAGCCTCGGGACAGGGGGCGCGGGAGGCTACACCTTC.

The chain couples TRBV6-1 to TRBJ2-2; 9 nucleotides align to TRBD1. The CDR3 is made up of 16 amino acids. The ends lost 4 bases at V and 5 bases at J; junction bases unmatched: 8. CDR1 is MNHNS and CDR2 is SASEGT in the germline V gene. The CDR3 nucleotides read TGTGCCAGCAGTGTATCCGGGACAGGGCCAACCGGGGAGCTGTTTTTT. It is translated as CASSVSGTGPTGELFF.

V gene TRBV29-1 combines with J gene TRBJ2-3, with 7 bases matching TRBD1. CDR3 size: 13 residues. V was clipped by 6 bases and J by 6 bases; unmatched bases: 9. Germline CDR1 is SQVTM and CDR2 is ANQGSEA. The CDR3 loop is CSVRQGPVDTQYF. The DNA for the CDR3 is TGCAGCGTCCGACAGGGCCCTGTGGATACGCAGTATTTT.

The chain is built from TRBV12-3 or TRBV12-4 and TRBJ2-5; D is ambiguous. V gave up 5 bases and J gave up 4 bases, with 11 bases separating them. The CDR3 has 13 amino acids. In DNA, the CDR3 is TGTGCCAGCAGTCGCCCAGCAGGAGAGACCCAGTACTTC. This translates into CASSRPAGETQYF.

The V gene is TRBV19, the J gene TRBJ2-2; TRBD1 agrees at 9 bases. J was trimmed by 3 bases and V by 4 bases; bases with no gene match: 3. Germline loops: CDR1 LNHDA, CDR2 SQIVND (reference sequence). The CDR3 has 15 residues. The CDR3 region is CASSTRQGDTGELFF. The CDR3 coding sequence is TGTGCCAGTAGTACGCGACAGGGGGACACCGGGGAGCTGTTTTTT.

The chain couples TRBV9 to TRBJ2-5, with a tentative D call TRBD2 (6 bases). Germline-derived CDR1 and CDR2 are SGDLS and YYNGEE. Trimming shortened V by 3 bases and J by 1 base, and 10 bases separated the two germline ends. There are 14 residues in the CDR3. The CDR3 reads CASSAGTFQETQYF. CDR3 bases: TGTGCCAGCAGCGCCGGGACTTTCCAAGAGACCCAGTACTTC.

The rearrangement uses TRBV6-5 and TRBJ2-2; D is uncertain. Per germline, CDR1 MNHEY and CDR2 SVGAGI. V shed 6 bases and J shed 5 bases, with 13 bases lying between them. CDR3 size: 14 residues. CDR3 nucleotide sequence: TGTGCCAGCAGCTATGACACGGATACCGGGGAGCTGTTTTTT. This encodes CASSYDTDTGELFF.

For the CDR3, the DNA is TGCGCCAGCAGGGGGGGGAACACAGATACGCAGTATTTT. This encodes CASRGGNTDTQYF. The chain combines TRBV5-1 with TRBJ2-3, with 7 bases that match TRBD2. Trimming removed 5 bases from V and 2 bases from J; junction bases left unmatched: 2. Germline CDR1 and CDR2: SGHRS and YFSETQ. The CDR3 extends over 13 amino acids.

A single count supports this clone. Other DNA sequences within the sample encode an identical CDR3. The chain uses TRBV15 and TRBJ2-7; 9 positions match TRBD1. The CDR3 runs to 13 residues. Trimming at V came to 3 bases and at J to 3 bases, leaving 0 bases not matched to a gene. CDR1 and CDR2 from the germline V gene are LNHNV and YYDKDF (reference sequence). Here the CDR3 reads CATSRDRGYEQYF. The CDR3 nucleotides are TGTGCCACCAGCAGGGACAGGGGCTACGAGCAGTACTTC.

J is TRBJ1-2 and V is TRBV5-1; D may be TRBD1 (5 bases). This CDR3 is 14 amino acids long. Germline CDR1 and CDR2: SGHRS and YFSETQ. V was shortened by 0 bases and J by 6 bases, with 12 bases between the two germline ends. CDR3 protein: CASSLDGRDDGYTF. In DNA form, the CDR3 reads TGCGCCAGCAGCTTGGACGGGAGGGACGATGGCTACACCTTC.

V and J are TRBV4-1 and TRBJ1-5; 7 positions match TRBD1. The CDR3 extends over 17 amino acids. V was clipped by 0 bases and J by 0 bases; unmatched bases: 5. CDR1 is MGHRA, CDR2 YSYEKL, per germline. This CDR3 reads CASSQDIGDSSNQPQHF. The DNA of the CDR3 is TGCGCCAGCAGCCAAGATATCGGGGACAGTAGCAATCAGCCCCAGCATTTT.

The chain employs TRBV10-3 and TRBJ2-7; perhaps TRBD2 as D (5 bases). Germline CDR1 ENHRY, CDR2 SYGVKD. V was shortened by 3 bases and J by 4 bases, with 10 bases between the two germline ends. The length of the CDR3 is 13 residues. CDR3 sequence reads: CAISDGSGYEQYF. The CDR3 nucleotides read TGTGCCATCAGTGACGGATCGGGGTACGAGCAGTACTTC.

The chain joins TRBV6-1 to TRBJ1-6; D not resolved. Trimming took off 3 bases at V and 9 bases at J, with 15 bases between the two ends. Looked up from germline, CDR1 is MNHNS and CDR2 is SASEGT. The CDR3 runs to 15 residues. CDR3 sequence: CASSDSIFGLSPLHF. The DNA of the CDR3 is TGTGCCAGCAGTGATTCTATATTTGGACTTTCACCCCTCCACTTT.

In this sample, this clone turned up a few times. V usage is TRBV9 and J usage is TRBJ1-3, with D perhaps matching TRBD1 (5 bases). Germline assignment: CDR1 SGDLS and CDR2 YYNGEE. CDR3 size: 15 residues. V was pared by 4 bases and J by 3 bases, with 14 bases between. This CDR3 reads CASSPHQGLGNTIYF. Written as DNA, the CDR3 is TGTGCCAGCAGCCCCCACCAGGGACTTGGAAACACCATATATTTT.

For this clone: This same CDR3 is encoded by further DNA sequences in the sample. This chain links TRBV3-1 (or the pseudogene TRBV3-2) with TRBJ1-5, with TRBD1 matching 10 bases. J gave up 2 bases and V 3 bases, and 4 bases lay outside the gene matches. This CDR3 region has 16 residues. Germline V CDR1 and CDR2: LGHDT, YNNKEL (reference sequence). The CDR3 region has the DNA TGTGCCAGCAGCCAGGCCGGGACAGGGGGCAATCAGCCCCAGCATTTT. It yields the protein CASSQAGTGGNQPQHF.

This chain connects TRBV30 to TRBJ1-2, with 9 bases that match TRBD1. V shed 8 bases and J 5 bases; nucleotides not matched to a gene: 3. CDR3 length: 11 amino acids. CDR1 is GTSNPN and CDR2 is SVGIG in the germline V gene (reference sequence). The CDR3 protein is CARGQGYGYTF. DNA of the CDR3: TGTGCCCGCGGACAGGGGTATGGCTACACCTTC.

This clone was detected only once. The chain recombines TRBV12-3 or TRBV12-4 with TRBJ2-3; a possible D gene is TRBD1 (6 bases). V was trimmed by 3 bases and J by 4 bases, leaving 8 bases between them. This CDR3 is 13 amino acids long. Here the CDR3 DNA reads TGTGCCAGCAGTTTCACAGGGTCAGATACGCAGTATTTT. This sequence encodes CASSFTGSDTQYF.

The chain recombines TRBV10-3 with TRBJ2-1; TRBD2 matches 8 bases. The CDR3 totals 14 residues. The V gene's germline CDR1 is ENHRY and CDR2 SYGVKD. Trimming removed 8 bases from V and 4 bases from J; junction bases left unmatched: 7. CDR3 amino acids: CAIGKGGGYNEQFF. The DNA of the CDR3 is TGTGCCATCGGTAAGGGCGGGGGGTACAATGAGCAGTTCTTC.

The genes are TRBV4-2 and TRBJ2-3, with 15 bases aligning to TRBD2. The V gene's germline CDR1 is LGHNA and CDR2 YNFKEQ. This CDR3 spans 18 amino acids. V shed 1 base, J shed 4 bases, and the junction held 6 bases outside the gene matches. The DNA of the CDR3 is TGTGCCAGCAGCCAAGGCCAAAGGACTAGCGGGGGGGCAGATACGCAGTATTTT. This encodes CASSQGQRTSGGADTQYF.

This clone has just a few counts. The chain carries TRBV7-2 and TRBJ2-2; D perhaps matches TRBD2 (6 bases). The germline CDR1 and CDR2 sequences are SGHTA and FQGNSA. Trimming took off 1 base at V and 4 bases at J, with 7 bases between the two ends. This CDR3 region has 14 residues. The CDR3 DNA is TGTGCCAGCAGCTTAGAGGGACTCACCGGGGAGCTGTTTTTT. Protein: CASSLEGLTGELFF.

This sequence joins TRBV30 and TRBJ2-3, with 9 bases lining up with TRBD2. CDR1 is GTSNPN and CDR2 is SVGIG in the germline V gene (reference sequence). The length of the CDR3 is 15 residues. Losses at the gene ends were 1 base for V and 6 bases for J; bases not matched to a gene: 8. CDR3 sequence: CAWSAFAGGTDTQYF. CDR3 DNA sequence: TGTGCCTGGAGTGCGTTTGCGGGGGGGACGGATACGCAGTATTTT. The full variable domain, in which reference TRBV30 and TRBJ2-3 provide the parts outside the CDR3, is SQTIHQWPATLVQPVGSPLSLECTVEGTSNPNLYWYRQAAGRGLQLLFYSVGIGQISSEVPQNLSASRPQDRQFILSSKKLLLSDSGFYLCAWSAFAGGTDTQYFGPGTRLTVL.